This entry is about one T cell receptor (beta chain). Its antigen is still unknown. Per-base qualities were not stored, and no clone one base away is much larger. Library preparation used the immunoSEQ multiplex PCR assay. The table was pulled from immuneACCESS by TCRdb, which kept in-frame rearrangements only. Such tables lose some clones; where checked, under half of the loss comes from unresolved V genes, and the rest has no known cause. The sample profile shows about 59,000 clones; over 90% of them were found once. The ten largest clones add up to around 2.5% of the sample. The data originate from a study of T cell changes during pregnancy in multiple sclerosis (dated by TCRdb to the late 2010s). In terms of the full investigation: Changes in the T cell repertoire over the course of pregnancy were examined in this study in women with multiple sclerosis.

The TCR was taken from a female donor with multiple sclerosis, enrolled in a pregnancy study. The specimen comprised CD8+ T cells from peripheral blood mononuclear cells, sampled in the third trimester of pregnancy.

The CDR3 amino acid sequence is: CASASGGTGELFF. The DNA reads as follows: TGTGCCTCTGCTAGCGGGGGCACCGGGGAGCTGTTTTTT. This chain joins TRBV7-6 to TRBJ2-2, with 10 junctional bases fitting TRBD2. Its CDR3 holds 13 amino acids, cysteine through phenylalanine. Here the CDR3 DNA is all that survives: 39 bases in frame from base 1. Clipping removes 11 bases from V and 4 bases from J, with 4 as the unmatched junction base count. From the germline V gene, CDR1 is SGHVS and CDR2 is FNYEAQ. Extended through the reference TRBV7-6 and TRBJ2-2 proteins, this CDR3 yields the full variable domain: GAGVSQSPRYKVTKRGQDVALRCDPISGHVSLYWYRQALGQGPEFLTYFNYEAQQDKSGLPNDRFSAERPEGSISTLTIQRTEQRDSAMYRCASASGGTGELFFGEGSRLTVL.